These 30 T cell receptor beta chains came from one sample sequenced in a study of identical twins (dated by TCRdb to 2016 to 2017). Preparation of the library involved 5' RACE. The instrument was an Illumina HiSeq 2000. In TCRdb, the public reads were trimmed at Q25 with fastp and aligned with MiXCR, with productive beta chains retained. Rows matching on CDR3 protein sequence are summarized as one entry with the most common DNA and genes. The sample contains about 730,000 distinct CDR3 sequences, 21% of them found a single time. Around 4.5% of the sample is held by the ten biggest clonotypes. The same data also went into a second study, on T cells expressing NK-cell markers.

The specimen sequenced was PBMCs. The receptors were gathered from a woman younger than 35 in good health.

The CDR3, as DNA: TGTGCCAGCAGTCCGGACAGGGTAGGGGCCAACGTCCTGACTTTC. Protein: CASSPDRVGANVLTF. The chain uses TRBV12-3 or TRBV12-4 and TRBJ2-6, with 8 bases fitting TRBD1. This CDR3 contains 15 residues. The J segment lost 4 bases and the V segment lost 5 bases, leaving 4 bases of the junction unmatched.

This rearrangement joins TRBV9 to TRBJ2-7; the D gene is possibly TRBD2 (5 bases). The V end lost 0 bases, the J end lost 1 base, and 11 bases lay between the germline ends. CDR1 is SGDLS, CDR2 YYNGEE, per germline. The CDR3 consists of 15 residues. The CDR3 loop is CASSVGSGRSYEQYF. The CDR3 DNA follows: TGTGCCAGCAGCGTAGGGAGCGGTCGGTCCTACGAGCAGTACTTC.

The chain links TRBV20-1 to TRBJ2-7; D gene unclear. This CDR3 is built from 12 residues. The V gene's germline CDR1 is DFQATT and CDR2 SNEGSKA (reference sequence). Between the trimmed V and J ends, which lost 7 bases and 1 base, there was a span of 11 bases. CDR3 sequence: CSVADKSYEQYF. The CDR3 DNA reads TGCAGTGTAGCAGACAAATCCTACGAGCAGTACTTC.

At least ten counts were recorded for this clonotype. The chain uses TRBV7-6 and TRBJ1-1, with D maybe TRBD1 (5 bases). The CDR3 sequence is 11 residues long. Germline V gene lookup returns CDR1 SGHVS and CDR2 FNYEAQ. V gave up 5 bases and J gave up 10 bases, with 11 bases separating them. This CDR3 reads CASSPGLGAFF. The CDR3 DNA follows: TGTGCCAGCAGCCCGGGACTAGGAGCTTTCTTT.

In this sample, this clonotype turned up a few times. V gene TRBV5-1 combines with J gene TRBJ1-1, with a tentative D call TRBD1 (6 bases). Trimming left V 4 bases short and J 3 bases short, with 16 bases between. Germline loops: CDR1 SGHRS, CDR2 YFSETQ. The CDR3 runs 15 residues. CDR3 sequence (DNA): TGCGCCAGCAGCCCAACAGGGCTCGGTTACACTGAAGCTTTCTTT. Translation gives CASSPTGLGYTEAFF.

V usage is TRBV6-5 and J usage is TRBJ1-6; 7 positions match TRBD1. This CDR3 is 12 amino acids long. V was pared by 6 bases and J by 8 bases, with 1 base of the junction left unmatched. CDR1 MNHEY and CDR2 SVGAGI come from the germline V gene. The CDR3 protein is CASRTGYSPLHF. The CDR3 DNA reads as TGTGCCAGCAGGACAGGGTATTCACCCCTCCACTTT.

This clonotype appeared a few times. The chain couples TRBV20-1 to TRBJ1-1; D gene uncertain. Trimming left V 5 bases short and J 1 base short, with 5 bases between. Germline CDR1 is DFQATT and CDR2 is SNEGSKA (reference sequence). The CDR3 contains 11 residues. CDR3 in DNA: TGCAGTGCTCCGTGGAACACTGAAGCTTTCTTT. The encoded protein is CSAPWNTEAFF.

J is TRBJ2-5 and V is TRBV5-1, with D perhaps matching TRBD2 (6 bases). The V end lost 4 bases, the J end lost 3 bases, and 16 bases lay between the germline ends. Per germline, CDR1 SGHRS and CDR2 YFSETQ. The CDR3 has 15 residues. For the CDR3, the DNA is TGCGCCAGCAGCCCCTCGCAGATAGCGGAAGAGACCCAGTACTTC. It codes for CASSPSQIAEETQYF.

This clonotype was recorded at least ten times. As DNA, the CDR3 is TGCAGTGCTAGAGGTTCTGGGGGCGAGCAGTACTTC. Protein sequence: CSARGSGGEQYF. The chain recombines TRBV20-1 with TRBJ2-7; D is possibly TRBD1 or TRBD2 (5 bases each). Germline loops: CDR1 DFQATT, CDR2 SNEGSKA (reference sequence). The length of the CDR3 is 12 residues. Between the trimmed V and J ends, which lost 1 base and 6 bases, there was a span of 10 bases.

This clonotype was observed at least ten times. The chain couples TRBV12-3 or TRBV12-4 to TRBJ1-2, with D possibly being TRBD1 (6 bases). Trimming stripped 1 base from V and 4 bases from J, with 10 bases between. The CDR3 consists of 14 residues. The CDR3 coding sequence is TGTGCCAGCAGTTTAGGGACAGCCAGCTATGGCTACACCTTC. Translation: CASSLGTASYGYTF.

This clonotype occurred a few times. The chain recombines TRBV27 with TRBJ2-5; D is perhaps TRBD2 (5 bases). The germline CDR1 and CDR2 sequences are MNHEY and SMNVEV (reference sequence). Trimming removed 5 bases at V and 5 bases at J, with 21 bases between. This CDR3 has 16 amino acids. The CDR3 loop is CASSPSPGSVGETQYF. The CDR3 nucleotides are TGTGCCAGCAGTCCATCCCCTGGGAGTGTCGGGGAGACCCAGTACTTC.

CDR3 amino acids: CASSLAFTSSNQPQHF. CDR3 bases: TGTGCCAGCAGCTTAGCGTTCACTAGTAGCAATCAGCCCCAGCATTTT. The rearrangement joins TRBV7-2 to TRBJ1-5; D gene ambiguous. The CDR3 spans 16 residues. The V end lost 0 bases, the J end lost 0 bases, and 9 bases lay between the germline ends. From germline, CDR1 is SGHTA and CDR2 FQGNSA.

This clonotype was seen only a few times. The J gene is TRBJ2-1, the V gene TRBV7-8; tentatively, D is TRBD1 or TRBD2 (6 bases each). Germline values: CDR1 SGHVS, CDR2 FQNEAQ. The CDR3 is made up of 15 amino acids. Trimming removed 5 bases from V and 4 bases from J, with 15 bases in between. Written as DNA, the CDR3 is TGTGCCAGCAGCCATCTCCGGGGGCTTTACAATGAGCAGTTCTTC. Translated: CASSHLRGLYNEQFF.

The table lists this clonotype with many counts. The chain uses TRBV29-1 and TRBJ2-1; D perhaps matches TRBD2 (5 bases). Per the germline V gene, CDR1 is SQVTM and CDR2 is ANQGSEA. The V and J ends lost 2 bases and 8 bases respectively, with 13 bases between them. The CDR3 extends over 13 amino acids. Here the CDR3 DNA reads TGCAGCGTTGAATCGGGGATTGAGGATGAGCAGTTCTTC. This gives the protein CSVESGIEDEQFF.

The gene calls are TRBV5-1 and TRBJ2-1; possible D gene TRBD2, 6 bases. Looked up from germline, CDR1 is SGHRS and CDR2 is YFSETQ. There are 14 residues in the CDR3. V was shortened by 8 bases and J by 6 bases, with 18 bases between the two germline ends. The CDR3 DNA reads TGCGCCAGTTCAGCGACGGGGGTGGTCAATGAGCAGTTCTTC. This encodes CASSATGVVNEQFF.

This clonotype was seen a few times. This chain links TRBV6-2 or TRBV6-3 with TRBJ2-1; the match to TRBD2 covers 14 bases. With V trimmed by 8 bases and J by 7 bases, 7 bases remained unmatched. CDR3 length equals 15 residues. Germline V gene data show CDR1 as MNHEY and CDR2 as SVGEGT. In DNA, the CDR3 is TGTGCCAGCTCAACCGGGACTAGCGGGAGTAATGAGCAGTTCTTC. This codes for CASSTGTSGSNEQFF.

The rearrangement joins TRBV7-2 to TRBJ2-7; 9 nucleotides align to TRBD1. The CDR3 contains 16 residues. V was clipped by 1 base and J by 2 bases; unmatched bases: 6. CDR1 is SGHTA and CDR2 is FQGNSA in the germline V gene. In DNA form, the CDR3 reads TGTGCCAGCAGCTTAGAAGGGACAGGGAACACCTACGAGCAGTACTTC. Translation gives CASSLEGTGNTYEQYF.

This clonotype was detected only a few times. This rearrangement joins TRBV6-6 to TRBJ1-2; the D gene is possibly TRBD1 (6 bases). Germline V lookup: CDR1 MNHNY, CDR2 SVGAGI (reference sequence). The CDR3 is made up of 13 amino acids. V was shortened by 5 bases and J by 6 bases, with 13 bases between the two germline ends. CDR3 bases: TGTGCCAGCAGTAGGGGGGAGGGAAATGGCTACACCTTC. It yields the protein CASSRGEGNGYTF.

There are a few counts of this clonotype. The chain uses TRBV29-1 and TRBJ2-3; TRBD2 might be the D (6 bases). Germline V gene data show CDR1 as SQVTM and CDR2 as ANQGSEA. Trimming removed 5 bases from V and 6 bases from J, with 15 bases in between. The CDR3 has 13 residues. In DNA, the CDR3 is TGCAGCGTTTCTGGCGGGGTTGGGGATACGCAGTATTTT. It encodes CSVSGGVGDTQYF.

This sequence joins TRBV7-2 and TRBJ2-3; possibly TRBD2 for D (7 bases). This CDR3 comprises 15 residues. Germline-derived CDR1 and CDR2 are SGHTA and FQGNSA. Trimming removed 2 bases from V and 4 bases from J, with 13 bases in between. DNA of the CDR3: TGTGCCAGCAGCTTAACAGGGAGGGCAGCAGATACGCAGTATTTT. This codes for CASSLTGRAADTQYF.

The CDR3 nucleotides are TGTGCCAGCAGTGTTCCAGCGGGAGGCCAAGAGACCCAGTACTTC. Amino acids: CASSVPAGGQETQYF. This chain connects TRBV25-1 to TRBJ2-5, with 9 bases identical to TRBD2. The CDR3 loop spans 15 amino acids. V was pared by 4 bases and J by 1 base, with 4 bases of the junction left unmatched. CDR1 MGHDK and CDR2 SYGVNS come from the germline V gene.

Here the CDR3 DNA reads TGTGCCAGCAGCTTAATGGCGGGGGGGCCCAATGAGCAGTTCTTC. It yields the protein CASSLMAGGPNEQFF. V usage is TRBV11-2 and J usage is TRBJ2-1, with 9 bases lining up with TRBD2. The trim removed 2 bases at V and 6 bases at J, leaving 5 bases unmatched. Looked up from germline, CDR1 is SGHAT and CDR2 is FQNNGV. The CDR3 is made up of 15 amino acids.

The gene calls are TRBV11-2 and TRBJ2-2, with D possibly called TRBD1 or TRBD2 (6 bases each). Germline assignment: CDR1 SGHAT and CDR2 FQNNGV. This CDR3 region has 14 residues. Trimming shortened V by 10 bases and J by 7 bases, and 19 bases separated the two germline ends. CDR3 sequence reads: CATQGQPGGGELFF. The CDR3 DNA sequence: TGTGCCACCCAGGGGCAACCCGGGGGCGGGGAGCTGTTTTTT.

This clonotype was observed a few times. The chain combines TRBV2 with TRBJ2-3; D is unclear. Germline lookup yields CDR1 SNHLY and CDR2 FYNNEI. Trimming left V 6 bases short and J 5 bases short, with 21 bases between. The CDR3 consists of 16 residues. CDR3 sequence: CASSWPGAPGRDTQYF. In nucleotides, the CDR3 is TGTGCCAGCAGCTGGCCCGGTGCCCCTGGTAGAGATACGCAGTATTTT.

This chain links TRBV29-1 with TRBJ2-1; no definite D call. CDR3 length equals 12 residues. V shed 1 base and J shed 7 bases, with 8 bases lying between them. Germline lookup yields CDR1 SQVTM and CDR2 ANQGSEA. CDR3 in DNA: TGCAGCGTTGAAGTGGTGGCGAATGAGCAGTTCTTC. Its protein is CSVEVVANEQFF.

V gene TRBV12-3 or TRBV12-4 combines with J gene TRBJ2-1; TRBD2 agrees at 10 bases. There are 16 residues in the CDR3. V gave up 4 bases and J gave up 8 bases; unmatched junction bases: 11. The CDR3 DNA is TGTGCCAGCAGTTCCAGCGGGGGGGCCTTGGTCCATGAGCAGTTCTTC. Its protein is CASSSSGGALVHEQFF.

The V gene is TRBV9, the J gene TRBJ2-1; 13 nucleotides line up with TRBD2. The CDR3 runs to 16 residues. CDR1 is SGDLS, CDR2 YYNGEE, per germline. Germline trimming cut 3 bases from V and 8 bases from J; bases unmatched to any gene: 8. CDR3 amino acids: CASSGLTSGRAHEQFF. The CDR3 region has the DNA TGTGCCAGCAGCGGACTTACTAGCGGGAGGGCCCATGAGCAGTTCTTC.

This clonotype appeared once. The chain uses TRBV2 and TRBJ2-7; D uncertain. The CDR3 length is 10 residues. CDR1 SNHLY and CDR2 FYNNEI come from the germline V gene. Trimming took 8 bases from V and 6 from J, leaving 8 bases between them. CDR3 DNA sequence: TGTGCCAGCCAGGTTTTCGAGCAGTACTTC. It encodes CASQVFEQYF. Complete variable domain (other parts from reference TRBV2 and TRBJ2-7): EPEVTQTPSHQVTQMGQEVILRCVPISNHLYFYWYRQILGQKVEFLVSFYNNEISEKSEIFDDQFSVERPDGSNFTLKIRSTKLEDSAMYFCASQVFEQYFGPGTRLTVT.

Only a few counts were recorded for this clonotype. This chain uses TRBV5-1 with TRBJ1-1; no clear D gene. Germline V gene data show CDR1 as SGHRS and CDR2 as YFSETQ. V was shortened by 0 bases and J by 6 bases, with 15 bases between the two germline ends. The CDR3 loop spans 15 amino acids. CDR3 sequence reads: CASSLDVGWLAEAFF. The CDR3 coding sequence is TGCGCCAGCAGCTTGGACGTCGGGTGGCTCGCTGAAGCTTTCTTT.

This clonotype was recorded many times. CDR3 amino acids: CSARVGVSGHLPNEQFF. The CDR3 DNA reads TGCAGTGCTAGAGTAGGGGTCTCGGGACACCTTCCTAATGAGCAGTTCTTC. The chain joins TRBV20-1 to TRBJ2-1; possible D gene TRBD1, 6 bases. The CDR3 has 17 amino acids. CDR1 and CDR2 (germline): DFQATT, SNEGSKA (reference sequence). Trimming removed 1 base from V and 7 bases from J, with 23 bases in between.